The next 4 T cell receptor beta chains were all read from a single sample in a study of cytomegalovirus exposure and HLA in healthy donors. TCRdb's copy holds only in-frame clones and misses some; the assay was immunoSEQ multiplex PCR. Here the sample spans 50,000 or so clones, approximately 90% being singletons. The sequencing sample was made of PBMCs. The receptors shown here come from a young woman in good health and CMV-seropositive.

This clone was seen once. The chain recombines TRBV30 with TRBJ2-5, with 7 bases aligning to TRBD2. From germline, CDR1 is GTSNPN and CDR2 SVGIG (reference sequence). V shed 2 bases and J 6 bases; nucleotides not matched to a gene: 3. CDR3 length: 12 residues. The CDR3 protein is CAWSPGGKTQYF. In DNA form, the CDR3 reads TGTGCCTGGAGTCCGGGGGGAAAGACCCAGTACTTC.

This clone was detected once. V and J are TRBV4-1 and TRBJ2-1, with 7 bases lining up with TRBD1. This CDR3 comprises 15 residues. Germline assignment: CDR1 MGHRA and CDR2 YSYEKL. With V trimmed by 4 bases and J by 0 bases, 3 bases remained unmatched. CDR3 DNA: TGCGCCAGCAGCCCTCGACAGGGCTCCTACAATGAGCAGTTCTTC. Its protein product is CASSPRQGSYNEQFF.

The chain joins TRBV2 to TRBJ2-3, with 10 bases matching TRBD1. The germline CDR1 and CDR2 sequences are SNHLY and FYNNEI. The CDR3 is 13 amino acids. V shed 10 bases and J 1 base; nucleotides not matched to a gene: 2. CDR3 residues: CATGTGGTDTQYF. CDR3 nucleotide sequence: TGTGCCACCGGGACAGGGGGCACAGATACGCAGTATTTT.

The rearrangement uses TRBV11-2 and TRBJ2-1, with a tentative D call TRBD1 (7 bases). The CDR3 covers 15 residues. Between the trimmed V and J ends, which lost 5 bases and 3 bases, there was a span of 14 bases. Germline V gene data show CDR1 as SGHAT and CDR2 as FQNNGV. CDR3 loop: CASSPWQGGYNEQFF. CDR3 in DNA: TGTGCCAGCAGCCCCTGGCAGGGGGGCTACAATGAGCAGTTCTTC.